Reported below is one T cell receptor (beta chain). This clone was counted once. This clone's antigen is unknown. No much larger clonotype is one base removed from it; base qualities were not supplied. The germline V gene (reference sequence) specifies WNHNN as CDR1 and SYGVQD as CDR2. The CDR3 numbers 14 residues from cysteine through phenylalanine. Only the CDR3 region is kept as DNA, spanning 42 bases read in frame from base 1. V has 6 bases trimmed and J has 0 bases trimmed; junction bases matching no gene number 4. This specimen comes from a study of blood T cell repertoires in COVID-19 (dated by TCRdb to about 2020). For the wider study: Samples covering the acute and convalescent phases of COVID-19 were provided by collaborators in the United States, Italy and Spain. The samples were drawn from two sources: the first 160 participants of the ongoing ImmuneRACE study, and fewer than 1,500 subjects contributed by 6 global collaborators. The repertoires were released in a freely available public database meant as a resource for research on the immune response to SARS-CoV-2. A de-identified subject ID, COVID-19 status, age in years and sex were almost always included in the sample metadata. The dataset comprised deeply sampled blood TCRbeta repertoires from subjects exposed to, actively infected with, or recovered from COVID-19. The material from the prospective study consisted of cDNA or gDNA derived from T cells, B-cell-depleted T cells, or PBMCs. Where available, HLA class I and class II types were obtained from metadata supplied by the sample provider rather than from assay-based typing. On the study overall, not on this receptor specifically: Clinical and demographic metadata were provided uncurated, with the amount varying by source and participant.

TCRbeta CDR3 regions were amplified from genomic DNA using the immunoSEQ Assay, a bias-controlled multiplex PCR. The authors' pipeline ran thus. The number of nucleated cells in each sample was estimated from the amplification of reference gene primers within the assay. To quantify the absolute abundance of each unique TCRbeta CDR3 rearrangement, sequence reads were collapsed and filtered. For each sample, productive Simpson clonality was calculated as the square root of Simpson's diversity index across productive rearrangements. This is the immuneACCESS table as TCRdb keeps it, with only in-frame sequences that have V and J called. A part of the clones is gone; compared with another copy, unresolved V genes explain less than half, and the rest is unexplained. V and J calls and clone size come straight from that table; D and trimming were deduced from the DNA. The sample table records around 70,000 clones; 80% to 90% of these occur just once. Approximately 2% of the sample belongs to the ten largest clones.

The collaborating institutions used their own protocols to collect whole blood in K2EDTA tubes. For TCRbeta analysis, collaborators shipped samples as frozen whole blood, isolated PBMCs, or DNA extracted from either of those sample types. The sequence is built from TRBV10-1 and TRBJ1-1; TRBD1 aligns with 7 central bases. The sequenced sample consisted of peripheral blood. The origin of this receptor is a woman over 75 with active or convalescent COVID-19. The CDR3: CASSRDRVNTEAFF. The nucleotide sequence reads TGCGCCAGCAGCAGAGACAGGGTGAACACTGAAGCTTTCTTT.